The clone carrying this TCR beta chain was counted only a few times. Sequencing relied on immunoSEQ assay v3.0, run at survey level. Produced via immunoSEQ multiplex PCR; TCRdb's table is partial and in-frame only. Among some 13,000 clones listed, roughly 87% were seen once. This sample is part of a study of long-term antiretroviral therapy in people with HIV. V shed 5 bases and J shed 4 bases, with 11 bases lying between them. From germline, CDR1 is MNHEY and CDR2 SVGAGI. There are 13 residues in the CDR3. The clonotype comes from a man aged 45-65 years with HIV. The input for sequencing was unsorted PBMCs, taken 8 to 8.5 years after starting antiretroviral therapy. This chain uses TRBV6-5 with TRBJ1-2; D uncertain. The CDR3 protein is CASSPLGFYGYTF. In DNA form, the CDR3 reads TGTGCCAGCAGTCCCTTGGGGTTCTATGGCTACACCTTC.